This TCR beta chain is from a study of shared clonotypes between healthy human individuals. Repertoires were generated with immunoSEQ multiplex PCR, while TCRdb's copy carries only in-frame clones and drops some. The data contain hundreds of thousands of clones, about 96% of them singletons. Per germline, CDR1 SEHNR and CDR2 FQNEAQ (reference sequence). Trimming at V came to 3 bases and at J to 5 bases, leaving 5 bases not matched to a gene. This CDR3 contains 15 residues. It was CD45RO-negative cells, positively selected for CCR7, that made up naive CD8 cells, with terminally differentiated effector memory CD45RA+ cells excluded.

The sequence derives from a woman in her 30s in good health. The chain combines TRBV7-9 with TRBJ2-1; 9 nucleotides align to TRBD1. The sample was naive CD8+ T cells sorted from blood. CDR3 in amino acids: CASSFTGGADNEQFF. The CDR3, as DNA: TGTGCCAGCAGCTTTACAGGGGGCGCAGACAATGAGCAGTTCTTC.